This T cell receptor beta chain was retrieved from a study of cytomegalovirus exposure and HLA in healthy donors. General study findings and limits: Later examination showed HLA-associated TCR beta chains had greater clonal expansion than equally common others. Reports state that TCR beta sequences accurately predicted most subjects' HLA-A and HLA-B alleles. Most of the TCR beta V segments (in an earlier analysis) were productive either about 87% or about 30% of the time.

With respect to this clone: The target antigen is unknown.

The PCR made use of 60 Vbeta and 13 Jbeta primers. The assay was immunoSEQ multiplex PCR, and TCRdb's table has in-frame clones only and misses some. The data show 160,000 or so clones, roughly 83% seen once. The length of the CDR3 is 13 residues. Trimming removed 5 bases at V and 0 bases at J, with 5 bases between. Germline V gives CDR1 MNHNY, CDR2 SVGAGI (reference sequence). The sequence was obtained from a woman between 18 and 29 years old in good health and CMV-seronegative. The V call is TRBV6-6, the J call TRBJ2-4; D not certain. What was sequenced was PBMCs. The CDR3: CASSTLAKNIQYF. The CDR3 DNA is TGTGCCAGCAGTACTTTAGCCAAAAACATTCAGTACTTC.